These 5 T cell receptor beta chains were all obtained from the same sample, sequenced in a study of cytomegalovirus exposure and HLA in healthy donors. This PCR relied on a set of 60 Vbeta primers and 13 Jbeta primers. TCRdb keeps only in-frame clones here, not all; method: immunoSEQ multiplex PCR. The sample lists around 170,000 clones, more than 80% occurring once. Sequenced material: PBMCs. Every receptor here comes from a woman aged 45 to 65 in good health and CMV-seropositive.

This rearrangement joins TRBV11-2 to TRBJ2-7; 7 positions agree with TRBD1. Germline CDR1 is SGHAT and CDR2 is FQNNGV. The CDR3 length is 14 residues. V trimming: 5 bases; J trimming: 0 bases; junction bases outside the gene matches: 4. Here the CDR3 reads CASSVTGASYEQYF. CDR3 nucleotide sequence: TGTGCCAGCAGCGTAACAGGGGCCTCCTACGAGCAGTACTTC.

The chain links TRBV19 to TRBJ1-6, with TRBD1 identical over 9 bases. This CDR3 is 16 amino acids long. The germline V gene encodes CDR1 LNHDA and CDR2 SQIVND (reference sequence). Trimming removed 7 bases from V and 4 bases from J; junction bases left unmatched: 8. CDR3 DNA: TGTGCCAGTAACCACCCCGGACAGGGGTATAATTCACCCCTCCACTTT. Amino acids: CASNHPGQGYNSPLHF.

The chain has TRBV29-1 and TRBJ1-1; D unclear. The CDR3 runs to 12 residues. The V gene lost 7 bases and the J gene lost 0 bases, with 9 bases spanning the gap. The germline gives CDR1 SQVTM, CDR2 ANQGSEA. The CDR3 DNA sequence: TGCAGCGCAAACAGAATGAACACTGAAGCTTTCTTT. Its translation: CSANRMNTEAFF.

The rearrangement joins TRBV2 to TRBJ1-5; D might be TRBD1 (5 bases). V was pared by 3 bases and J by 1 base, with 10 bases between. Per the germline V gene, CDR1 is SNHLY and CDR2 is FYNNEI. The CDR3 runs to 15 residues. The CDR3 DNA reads TGTGCCAGCAGTGATAGGGGCGCAAGCAATCAGCCCCAGCATTTT. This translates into CASSDRGASNQPQHF.

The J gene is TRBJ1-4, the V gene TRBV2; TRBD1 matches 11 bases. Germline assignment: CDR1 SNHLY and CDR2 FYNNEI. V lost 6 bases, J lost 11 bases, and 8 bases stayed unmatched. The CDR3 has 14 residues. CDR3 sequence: CASRDRDRGGKLFF. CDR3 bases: TGTGCCAGCAGGGACCGGGACAGGGGGGGGAAACTGTTTTTT.